This note documents a single T cell receptor beta chain sequence. The antigen is unknown. Investigators isolated RNA and reverse transcribed it into cDNA to act as the sequencing template. The repertoire was sequenced with immunoSEQ multiplex PCR; TCRdb's copy has only in-frame clones and lacks some. The sample includes approximately 150,000 clones, 50% to 75% seen only once; the top ten take more than 15%. The data were taken from a study of CD8+ T cells in alopecia areata. Study outcomes and limitations: Numerous clones, expanded in lesions, remained in scalp and blood during tofacitinib. The study found higher clonality in lesional than normal scalp, especially in alopecia totalis/universalis. Given one nonresponder, whether baseline CD8+ expansion relates to response remains uncertain.

The V gene lost 0 bases and the J gene lost 3 bases, with 3 bases spanning the gap. The germline CDR1 and CDR2 sequences are SGHRS and YFSETQ. The length of the CDR3 is 13 residues. Treatment described: oral pan-JAK inhibitor, 5-10 mg twice daily. T lymphocytes (CD4+ and CD8+) were sorted from PBMCs. The V call is TRBV5-1, the J call TRBJ2-2; D is uncertain. The TCR was taken from a human donor with alopecia areata. The sequencing here drew on CD4+ T cells sorted from blood, taken between weeks 55 and 65, from a patient treated with tofacitinib. CDR3 nucleotides: TGCGCCAGCAGCTTGGCACACACCGGGGAGCTGTTTTTT. Amino acid sequence: CASSLAHTGELFF.